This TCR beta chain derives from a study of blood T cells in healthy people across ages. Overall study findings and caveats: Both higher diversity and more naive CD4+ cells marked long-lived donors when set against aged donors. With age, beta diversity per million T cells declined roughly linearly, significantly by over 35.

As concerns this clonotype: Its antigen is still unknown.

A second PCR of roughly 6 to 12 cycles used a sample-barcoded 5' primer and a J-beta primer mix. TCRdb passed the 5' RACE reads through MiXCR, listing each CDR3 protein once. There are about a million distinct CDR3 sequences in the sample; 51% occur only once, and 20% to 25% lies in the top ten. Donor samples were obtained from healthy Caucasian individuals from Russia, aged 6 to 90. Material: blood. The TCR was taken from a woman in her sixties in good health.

This CDR3 reads CASSAQLQETQYF. DNA of the CDR3: TGTGCCAGCAGTGCTCAACTACAAGAGACCCAGTACTTC. This rearrangement joins TRBV2 to TRBJ2-5, with no clear D. The CDR3 extends over 13 amino acids. Germline CDR1 reads SNHLY; CDR2 reads FYNNEI. V lost 4 bases and J 2 bases, leaving 8 bases between the germline ends.